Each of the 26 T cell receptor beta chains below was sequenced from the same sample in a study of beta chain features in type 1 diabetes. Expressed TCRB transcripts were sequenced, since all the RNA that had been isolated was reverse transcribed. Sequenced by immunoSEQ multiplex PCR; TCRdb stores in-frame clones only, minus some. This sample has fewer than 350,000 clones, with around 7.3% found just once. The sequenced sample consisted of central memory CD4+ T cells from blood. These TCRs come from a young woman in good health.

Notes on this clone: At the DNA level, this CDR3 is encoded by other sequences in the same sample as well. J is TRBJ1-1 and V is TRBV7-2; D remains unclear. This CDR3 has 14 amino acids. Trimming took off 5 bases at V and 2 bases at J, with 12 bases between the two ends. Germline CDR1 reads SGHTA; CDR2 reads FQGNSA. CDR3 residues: CASSLTGRNTEAFF. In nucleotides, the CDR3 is TGTGCCAGCAGCCTAACCGGGCGCAACACTGAAGCTTTCTTT.

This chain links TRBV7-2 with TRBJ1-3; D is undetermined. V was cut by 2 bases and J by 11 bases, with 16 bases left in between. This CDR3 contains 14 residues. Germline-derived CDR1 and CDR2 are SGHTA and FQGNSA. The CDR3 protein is CASSLSVRDPAIYF. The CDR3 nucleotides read TGTGCCAGCAGCTTATCGGTGAGGGATCCGGCCATATATTTT. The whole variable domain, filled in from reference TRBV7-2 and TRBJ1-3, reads GAGVSQSPSNKVTEKGKDVELRCDPISGHTALYWYRQSLGQGLEFLIYFQGNSAPDKSGLPSDRFSAERTGGSVSTLTIQRTQQEDSAVYLCASSLSVRDPAIYFGEGSWLTVV.

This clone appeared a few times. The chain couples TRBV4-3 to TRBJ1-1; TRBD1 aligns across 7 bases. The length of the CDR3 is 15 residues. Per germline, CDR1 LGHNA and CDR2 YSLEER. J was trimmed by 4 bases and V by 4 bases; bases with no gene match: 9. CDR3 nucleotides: TGCGCCAGCAGCCCACAGGGGTATAAGGGCACTGAAGCTTTCTTT. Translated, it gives CASSPQGYKGTEAFF.

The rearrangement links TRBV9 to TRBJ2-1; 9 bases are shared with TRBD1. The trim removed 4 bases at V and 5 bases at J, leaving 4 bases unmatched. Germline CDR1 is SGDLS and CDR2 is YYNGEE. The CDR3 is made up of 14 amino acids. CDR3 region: CASSPGTGHNEQFF. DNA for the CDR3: TGTGCCAGCAGCCCGGGGACAGGGCACAATGAGCAGTTCTTC.

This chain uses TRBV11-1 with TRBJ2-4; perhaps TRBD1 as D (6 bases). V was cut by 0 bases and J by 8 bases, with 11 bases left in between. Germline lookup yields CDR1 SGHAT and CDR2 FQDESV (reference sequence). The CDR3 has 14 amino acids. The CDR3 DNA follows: TGTGCCAGCAGCTTAGCAGGGGGTGAAGACATTCAGTACTTC. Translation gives CASSLAGGEDIQYF.

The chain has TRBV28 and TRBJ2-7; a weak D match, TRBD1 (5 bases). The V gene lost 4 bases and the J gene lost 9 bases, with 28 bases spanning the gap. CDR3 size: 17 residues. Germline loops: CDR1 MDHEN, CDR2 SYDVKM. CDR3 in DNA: TGTGCCAGCAGTTCTTATTCGACAGCCCTATATGGGATCGGGCAGTACTTC. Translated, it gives CASSSYSTALYGIGQYF.

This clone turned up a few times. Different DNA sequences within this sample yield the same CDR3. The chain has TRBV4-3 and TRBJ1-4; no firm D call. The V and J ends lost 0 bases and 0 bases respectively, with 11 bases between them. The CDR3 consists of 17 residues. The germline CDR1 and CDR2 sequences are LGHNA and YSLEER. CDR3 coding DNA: TGCGCCAGCAGCCAAGATCCTAGAGAAGCAACTAATGAAAAACTGTTTTTT. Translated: CASSQDPREATNEKLFF.

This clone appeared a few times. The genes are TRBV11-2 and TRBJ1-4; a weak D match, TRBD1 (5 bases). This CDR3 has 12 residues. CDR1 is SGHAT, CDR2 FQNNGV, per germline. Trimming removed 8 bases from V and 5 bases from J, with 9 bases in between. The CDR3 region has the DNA TGTGCCAGCCAGGGAATGAATGAAAAACTGTTTTTT. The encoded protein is CASQGMNEKLFF.

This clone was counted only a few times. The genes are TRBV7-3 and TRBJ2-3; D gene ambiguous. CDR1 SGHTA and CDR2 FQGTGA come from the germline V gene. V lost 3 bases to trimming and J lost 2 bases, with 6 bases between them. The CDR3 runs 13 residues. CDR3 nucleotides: TGTGCCAGCAGCTTTGGTACCACAGATACGCAGTATTTT. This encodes CASSFGTTDTQYF.

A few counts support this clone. This chain's CDR3 is CAWSVRWGETQYF. The DNA of the CDR3 is TGTGCCTGGAGTGTACGTTGGGGGGAGACCCAGTACTTC. V gene TRBV30 combines with J gene TRBJ2-5; D is perhaps TRBD1 or TRBD2 (5 bases each). The germline V and J ends were trimmed by 0 bases and 5 bases, with 10 bases remaining between them. The CDR3 runs 13 residues. Germline V lookup: CDR1 GTSNPN, CDR2 SVGIG (reference sequence).

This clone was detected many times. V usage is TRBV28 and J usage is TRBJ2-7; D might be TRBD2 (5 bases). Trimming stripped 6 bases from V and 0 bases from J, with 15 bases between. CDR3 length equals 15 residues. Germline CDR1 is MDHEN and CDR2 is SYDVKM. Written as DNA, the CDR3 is TGTGCCAGCAGCTACACTCGGGGTACCTCCTACGAGCAGTACGTC. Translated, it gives CASSYTRGTSYEQYV.

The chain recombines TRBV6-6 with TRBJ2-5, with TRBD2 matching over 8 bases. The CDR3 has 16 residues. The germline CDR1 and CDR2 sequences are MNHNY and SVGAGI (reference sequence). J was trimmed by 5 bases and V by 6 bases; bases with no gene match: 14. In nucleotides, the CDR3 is TGTGCCAGCAGGCGGTCCTTTGCGCGGGGGGATGAGACCCAGTACTTC. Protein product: CASRRSFARGDETQYF.

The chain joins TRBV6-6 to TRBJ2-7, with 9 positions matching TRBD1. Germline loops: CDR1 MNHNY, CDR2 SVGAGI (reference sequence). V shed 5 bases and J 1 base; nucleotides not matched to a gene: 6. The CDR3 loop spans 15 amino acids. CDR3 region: CASSPGQGFSYEQYF. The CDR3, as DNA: TGTGCCAGCAGTCCAGGACAGGGGTTTTCCTACGAGCAGTACTTC.

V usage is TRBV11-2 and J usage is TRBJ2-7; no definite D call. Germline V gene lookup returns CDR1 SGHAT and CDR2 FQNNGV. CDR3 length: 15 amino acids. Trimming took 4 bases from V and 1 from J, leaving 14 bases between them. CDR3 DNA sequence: TGTGCCAGCAGCTCTCCCACTATGGGATCCTACGAGCAGTACTTC. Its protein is CASSSPTMGSYEQYF.

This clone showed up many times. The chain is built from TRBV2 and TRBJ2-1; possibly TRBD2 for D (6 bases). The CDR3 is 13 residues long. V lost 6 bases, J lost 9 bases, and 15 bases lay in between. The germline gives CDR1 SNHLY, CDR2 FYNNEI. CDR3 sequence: CASSATGEGEQFF. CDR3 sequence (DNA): TGTGCCAGCAGCGCAACGGGGGAAGGTGAGCAGTTCTTC.

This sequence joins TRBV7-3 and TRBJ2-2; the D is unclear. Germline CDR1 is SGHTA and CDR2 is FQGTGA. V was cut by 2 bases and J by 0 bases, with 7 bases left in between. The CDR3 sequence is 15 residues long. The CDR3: CASSLGRPNTGELFF. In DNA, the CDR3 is TGTGCCAGCAGCTTAGGCAGGCCGAACACCGGGGAGCTGTTTTTT.

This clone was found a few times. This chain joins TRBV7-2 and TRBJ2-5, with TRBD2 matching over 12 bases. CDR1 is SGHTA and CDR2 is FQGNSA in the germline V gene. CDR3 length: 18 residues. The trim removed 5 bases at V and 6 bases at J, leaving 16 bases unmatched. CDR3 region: CASSRPTSGSWVGKTQYF. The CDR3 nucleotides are TGTGCCAGCAGCCGCCCGACTAGCGGGAGTTGGGTAGGGAAGACCCAGTACTTC.

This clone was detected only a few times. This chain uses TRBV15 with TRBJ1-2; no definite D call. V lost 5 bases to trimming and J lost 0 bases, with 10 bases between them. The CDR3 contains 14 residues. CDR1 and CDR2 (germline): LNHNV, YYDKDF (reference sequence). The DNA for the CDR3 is TGTGCCACCAGCCCTGACCCAGCTAACTATGGCTACACCTTC. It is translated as CATSPDPANYGYTF.

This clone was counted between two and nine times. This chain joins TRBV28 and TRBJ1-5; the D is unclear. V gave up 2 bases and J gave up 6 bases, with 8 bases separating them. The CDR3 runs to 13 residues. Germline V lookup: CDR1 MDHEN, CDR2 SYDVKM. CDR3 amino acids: CASSLRSGQPQHF. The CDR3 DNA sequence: TGTGCCAGCAGTTTACGGTCGGGTCAGCCCCAGCATTTT.

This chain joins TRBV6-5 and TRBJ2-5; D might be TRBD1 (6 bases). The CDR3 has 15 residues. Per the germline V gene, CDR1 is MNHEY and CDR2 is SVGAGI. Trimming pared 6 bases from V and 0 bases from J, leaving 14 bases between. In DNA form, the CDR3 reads TGTGCCAGCAGCCGAACGACAGGCCACCAAGAGACCCAGTACTTC. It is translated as CASSRTTGHQETQYF.

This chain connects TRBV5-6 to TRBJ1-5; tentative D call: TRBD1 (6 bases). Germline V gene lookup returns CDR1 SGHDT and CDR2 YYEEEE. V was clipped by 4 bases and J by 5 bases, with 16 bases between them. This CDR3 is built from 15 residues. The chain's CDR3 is CASSRGYRDDQPQHF. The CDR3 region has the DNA TGTGCCAGCAGCCGTGGCTACAGGGACGATCAGCCCCAGCATTTT.

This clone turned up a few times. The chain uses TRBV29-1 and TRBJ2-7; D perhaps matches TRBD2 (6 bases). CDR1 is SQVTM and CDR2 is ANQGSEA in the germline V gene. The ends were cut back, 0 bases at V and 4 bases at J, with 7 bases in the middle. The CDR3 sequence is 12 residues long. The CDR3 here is CSVEEGGYEQYF. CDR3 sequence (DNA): TGCAGCGTTGAAGAGGGGGGATACGAGCAGTACTTC.

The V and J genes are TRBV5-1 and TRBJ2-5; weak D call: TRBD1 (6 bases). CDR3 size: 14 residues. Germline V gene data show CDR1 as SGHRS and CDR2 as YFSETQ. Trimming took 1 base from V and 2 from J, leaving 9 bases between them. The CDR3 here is CASSLYGQQETQYF. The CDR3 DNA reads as TGCGCCAGCAGCTTGTATGGACAGCAAGAGACCCAGTACTTC.

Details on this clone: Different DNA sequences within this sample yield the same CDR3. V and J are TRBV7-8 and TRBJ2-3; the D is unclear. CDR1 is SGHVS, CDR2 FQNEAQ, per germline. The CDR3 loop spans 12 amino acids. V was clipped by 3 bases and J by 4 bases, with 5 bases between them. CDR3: CASSFGADTQYF. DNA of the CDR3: TGTGCCAGCAGCTTTGGGGCAGATACGCAGTATTTT.

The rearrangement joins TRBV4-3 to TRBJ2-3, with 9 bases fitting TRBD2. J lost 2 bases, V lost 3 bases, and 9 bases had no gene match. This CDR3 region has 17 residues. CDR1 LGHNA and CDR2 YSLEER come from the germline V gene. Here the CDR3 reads CASSQVLSGSLTDTQYF. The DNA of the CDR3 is TGCGCCAGCAGCCAGGTACTTAGCGGGAGCCTCACAGATACGCAGTATTTT.

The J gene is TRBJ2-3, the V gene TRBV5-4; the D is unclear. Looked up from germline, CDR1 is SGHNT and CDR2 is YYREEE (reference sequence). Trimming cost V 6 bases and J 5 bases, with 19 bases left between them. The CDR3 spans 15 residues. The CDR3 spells CASTVPGSPGDTQYF. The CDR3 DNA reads TGTGCCAGCACCGTCCCCGGTTCCCCCGGAGATACGCAGTATTTT. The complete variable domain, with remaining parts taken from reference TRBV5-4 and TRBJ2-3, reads ETGVTQSPTHLIKTRGQQVTLRCSSQSGHNTVSWYQQALGQGPQFIFQYYREEENGRGNFPPRFSGLQFPNYSSELNVNALELDDSALYLCASTVPGSPGDTQYFGPGTRLTVL.